This T cell receptor (beta chain) was sequenced for a study of cytomegalovirus exposure and HLA in healthy donors. J was trimmed by 0 bases and V by 5 bases; bases with no gene match: 4. Per the germline V gene, CDR1 is MNHNS and CDR2 is SASEGT. The CDR3 consists of 15 residues. The study ran its PCR with 60 Vbeta and 13 Jbeta primers. Original methodology: Later analysis identified roughly 84 million unique TCR beta chains, about 10 million shared. Generated by immunoSEQ multiplex PCR, the TCRdb table keeps only in-frame clones and is missing some. That table supplies the V and J calls and clone size; D and trimming were determined from the DNA. The sample yields 90,000 to 150,000 clones, roughly 8.6% seen once. This clone was seen a handful of times.

The clonotype comes from a woman aged 40 to 50 in good health and CMV-seropositive. The chain is built from TRBV6-1 and TRBJ2-1; the match to TRBD1 covers 7 bases. Specimen: PBMCs. The CDR3: CASSSRDSSYNEQFF. The CDR3 DNA reads TGTGCCAGCAGTTCCAGGGACAGCTCCTACAATGAGCAGTTCTTC.